These 24 T cell receptor beta chains came from one sample sequenced in a study of human T cells and chemical hapten exposure. TCRdb reprocessed the RACE reads with MiXCR, giving one entry per CDR3 protein. In the table there are more than 150,000 distinct CDR3 sequences, under 30% of which are singletons. Time point in this sample: patch test 3, about 24 weeks after DPC sensitization. Described treatment: therapeutic diphenylcyclopropenone sensitization with weekly scalp DPC. This specimen was whole blood, taken in connection with sensitization to the hapten diphenylcyclopropenone (DPC). These receptors were taken from a woman aged 35 to 49 with alopecia areata. Some clones in this sample may be carry-over from other donors' samples.

This clonotype was seen repeatedly, ten times or more. The genes are TRBV6-4 and TRBJ1-1; 8 positions agree with TRBD1. The germline CDR1 and CDR2 sequences are MRHNA and SNTAGT. The V segment lost 2 bases and the J segment 7 bases; nucleotides outside the gene matches: 12. The CDR3 has 16 amino acids. CDR3 bases: TGTGCCAGCAGTGACCCCTCGGCCCACAGGGGGAGTGAAGCTTTCTTT. It is translated as CASSDPSAHRGSEAFF.

This chain uses TRBV2 with TRBJ1-2, with TRBD1 matching 7 bases. The CDR3 runs 14 residues. After removal of 4 bases from V and 2 bases from J, the junction contained 4 bases not matched to a gene. The germline V gene has CDR1 SNHLY and CDR2 FYNNEI. CDR3 residues: CASSAMTGNYGYTF. The CDR3 DNA is TGTGCCAGCAGTGCAATGACAGGGAACTATGGCTACACCTTC. The full variable domain, with the rest looked up from reference TRBV2 and TRBJ1-2, is EPEVTQTPSHQVTQMGQEVILRCVPISNHLYFYWYRQILGQKVEFLVSFYNNEISEKSEIFDDQFSVERPDGSNFTLKIRSTKLEDSAMYFCASSAMTGNYGYTFGSGTRLTVV.

The CDR3 region has the DNA TGTGCCAGCAGCCAAGAAAGAGGGGTCGGCCCAGAGGGGAATGAGCAGTTCTTC. This gives the protein CASSQERGVGPEGNEQFF. The chain is built from TRBV4-2 and TRBJ2-1, with D perhaps being TRBD1 or TRBD2 (5 bases each). The V gene lost 0 bases and the J gene lost 7 bases, with 22 bases spanning the gap. Germline V CDR1 and CDR2: LGHNA, YNFKEQ. This CDR3 comprises 18 residues.

The chain is built from TRBV29-1 and TRBJ1-2; 8 nucleotides agree with TRBD1. CDR1 and CDR2 (germline): SQVTM, ANQGSEA. This CDR3 spans 12 amino acids. V gave up 3 bases and J gave up 8 bases; unmatched junction bases: 5. DNA for the CDR3: TGCAGCGTTGACAGGGGGCAGCGGGGCTACACCTTC. This codes for CSVDRGQRGYTF.

The CDR3 here is CAIRRTGPAYEQYF. The CDR3, as DNA: TGTGCCATCAGGCGCACAGGACCGGCCTACGAGCAGTACTTC. The J gene is TRBJ2-7, the V gene TRBV10-3; weak D call: TRBD1 (5 bases). Germline V lookup: CDR1 ENHRY, CDR2 SYGVKD. CDR3 size: 14 residues. V lost 6 bases and J 2 bases, leaving 14 bases between the germline ends.

This sequence joins TRBV29-1 and TRBJ1-6; 7 nucleotides match TRBD1. Germline assignment: CDR1 SQVTM and CDR2 ANQGSEA. The J segment lost 10 bases and the V segment lost 4 bases, leaving 4 bases of the junction unmatched. CDR3 length: 12 amino acids. This CDR3 reads CSVGTQGSPLHF. The CDR3 coding sequence is TGCAGCGTTGGGACACAGGGGTCACCCCTCCACTTT.

This clonotype came up a few times. This chain connects TRBV10-2 to TRBJ2-3, with 8 bases matching TRBD2. V lost 6 bases to trimming and J lost 5 bases; unmatched junction nucleotides: 13. This CDR3 has 16 amino acids. The germline V gene encodes CDR1 WSHSY and CDR2 SAAADI. Written as DNA, the CDR3 is TGCGCCAGCAGACCACTGAGGACTAGCAGCGGAGATACGCAGTATTTT. It yields the protein CASRPLRTSSGDTQYF.

This clonotype showed up just once. V gene TRBV12-3 or TRBV12-4 combines with J gene TRBJ2-3; TRBD2 agrees at 13 bases. The CDR3 loop spans 16 amino acids. V trimming: 8 bases; J trimming: 0 bases; junction bases outside the gene matches: 5. CDR3 bases: TGTGCCAGCGCGGGACTAGCGGGGAGAAGCACAGATACGCAGTATTTT. Its translation is CASAGLAGRSTDTQYF.

Many counts were recorded for this clonotype. V is TRBV29-1 and J is TRBJ2-3; D might be TRBD2 (6 bases). CDR1 SQVTM and CDR2 ANQGSEA come from the germline V gene. This CDR3 region has 13 residues. Trimming took 7 bases from V and 0 from J, leaving 11 bases between them. The CDR3 is CSARTTSTDTQYF. CDR3 nucleotides: TGCAGCGCTCGGACTACCAGCACAGATACGCAGTATTTT.

This clonotype has a handful of counts. The gene calls are TRBV5-4 and TRBJ2-2, with 10 positions matching TRBD2. The germline gives CDR1 SGHNT, CDR2 YYREEE (reference sequence). The CDR3 has 16 residues. The V segment lost 4 bases and the J segment 7 bases; nucleotides outside the gene matches: 10. The DNA for the CDR3 is TGTGCCAGCAGCACAAAGCGGGAGGGCCAGAGCGGGGAGCTGTTTTTT. This translates into CASSTKREGQSGELFF.

This clonotype was observed at least ten times. The V and J genes are TRBV7-9 and TRBJ2-3, with D perhaps matching TRBD1 or TRBD2 (5 bases each). V was cut by 5 bases and J by 4 bases, with 10 bases left in between. The CDR3 covers 13 residues. Looked up from germline, CDR1 is SEHNR and CDR2 is FQNEAQ (reference sequence). The DNA for the CDR3 is TGTGCCAGCAGCCCGAGGGGTCCAGATACGCAGTATTTT. This translates into CASSPRGPDTQYF.

This clonotype was observed once. The V gene is TRBV5-1, the J gene TRBJ2-5; no clear D gene. The CDR3 is made up of 15 amino acids. Germline V gene lookup returns CDR1 SGHRS and CDR2 YFSETQ. Trimming shortened V by 0 bases and J by 5 bases, and 14 bases separated the two germline ends. The CDR3 here is CASSLVLQTKETQYF. CDR3 sequence (DNA): TGCGCCAGCAGCTTGGTCCTCCAGACCAAGGAGACCCAGTACTTC.

The sample holds many counts of this clonotype. The chain recombines TRBV4-3 with TRBJ2-1; TRBD2 is a possible D gene (6 bases). The CDR3 is 15 residues long. Trimming took 0 bases from V and 3 from J, leaving 9 bases between them. Germline CDR1 LGHNA, CDR2 YSLEER. The CDR3: CASSQEAGYYNEQFF. The CDR3 DNA follows: TGCGCCAGCAGCCAAGAGGCGGGGTACTACAATGAGCAGTTCTTC.

The chain has TRBV20-1 and TRBJ1-1, with D possibly being TRBD1 (5 bases). This CDR3 has 11 amino acids. The V and J ends lost 4 bases and 5 bases respectively, with 8 bases between them. Looked up from germline, CDR1 is DFQATT and CDR2 is SNEGSKA (reference sequence). The CDR3 DNA follows: TGCAGTGCTATACGACAGACTGAAGCTTTCTTT. This gives the protein CSAIRQTEAFF.

The DNA for the CDR3 is TGTGCCAGCAGTCCGTTCAAACCCCAGCATTTT. Encoded protein: CASSPFKPQHF. J is TRBJ1-5 and V is TRBV5-6, with D hard to call. The V and J ends lost 5 bases and 10 bases respectively, with 10 bases between them. Germline V gene lookup returns CDR1 SGHDT and CDR2 YYEEEE. The length of the CDR3 is 11 residues.

This clonotype was counted a few times. The J gene is TRBJ1-1, the V gene TRBV10-3; D unresolved. CDR3 length equals 12 residues. Trimming cost V 5 bases and J 2 bases, with 6 bases left between them. CDR1 and CDR2 from the germline V gene are ENHRY and SYGVKD. The CDR3, as DNA: TGTGCCATCAGTCCCCCCAACACTGAAGCTTTCTTT. Protein sequence: CAISPPNTEAFF.

CDR3 residues: CASSLNTGVVYNEQFF. Written as DNA, the CDR3 is TGTGCCAGCAGTCTTAATACGGGAGTCGTCTACAATGAGCAGTTCTTC. The chain employs TRBV7-3 and TRBJ2-1; a weak D match, TRBD2 (6 bases). Trimming took 6 bases from V and 3 from J, leaving 18 bases between them. Germline CDR1 reads SGHTA; CDR2 reads FQGTGA. CDR3 length equals 16 residues.

J is TRBJ2-7 and V is TRBV20-1; 13 positions match TRBD2. V lost 3 bases to trimming and J lost 6 bases; unmatched junction nucleotides: 14. Germline V gene sequence: CDR1 DFQATT, CDR2 SNEGSKA (reference sequence). The CDR3 is 17 amino acids. The CDR3 loop reads CSASALDPGLAGPEQYF. The CDR3 bases are TGCAGTGCTAGCGCCTTAGACCCGGGACTAGCGGGACCCGAGCAGTACTTC.

This CDR3 is CASSWPGRRDEQYF. As DNA, the CDR3 is TGTGCCAGCAGTTGGCCCGGACGGCGGGACGAGCAGTACTTC. V and J are TRBV28 and TRBJ2-7; a possible D gene is TRBD2 (5 bases). The CDR3 has 14 amino acids. V was cut by 4 bases and J by 5 bases, with 15 bases left in between. CDR1 and CDR2 from the germline V gene are MDHEN and SYDVKM.

This clonotype was counted only a few times. The V and J genes are TRBV29-1 and TRBJ2-7; D unresolved. The CDR3 is 13 residues long. Trimming shortened V by 1 base and J by 2 bases, and 9 bases separated the two germline ends. From germline, CDR1 is SQVTM and CDR2 ANQGSEA. The CDR3 DNA follows: TGCAGCGTTGAAGTGGGCACAGCCTACGAGCAGTACTTC. It encodes CSVEVGTAYEQYF.

There are a few counts of this clonotype. The rearrangement uses TRBV6-2 or TRBV6-3 and TRBJ1-5; tentatively, D is TRBD1 (5 bases). V lost 2 bases and J 5 bases, leaving 19 bases between the germline ends. Per the germline V gene, CDR1 is MNHEY and CDR2 is SVGEGT. The CDR3 is made up of 17 amino acids. This chain's CDR3 is CASSYGPETRGDQPQHF. In DNA, the CDR3 is TGTGCCAGCAGTTACGGGCCCGAAACAAGGGGTGATCAGCCCCAGCATTTT.

This chain uses TRBV18 with TRBJ2-1; D may correspond to TRBD1 or TRBD2 (6 bases each). The V gene lost 3 bases and the J gene lost 8 bases, with 20 bases spanning the gap. CDR3 length: 16 amino acids. Germline V gene lookup returns CDR1 KGHSH and CDR2 LQKENI. The DNA of the CDR3 is TGTGCCAGCTCACCGGCTAAGGGGGGCCAGAGGGATGAGCAGTTCTTC. Translating it yields CASSPAKGGQRDEQFF.

The sample holds one count of this clonotype. The chain joins TRBV7-2 to TRBJ2-1, with 7 positions matching TRBD1. J gave up 9 bases and V 0 bases, and 8 bases lay outside the gene matches. The CDR3 extends over 15 amino acids. Per the germline V gene, CDR1 is SGHTA and CDR2 is FQGNSA. CDR3 in amino acids: CASSLAAGRDSEQFF. CDR3 DNA sequence: TGTGCCAGCAGCTTAGCTGCGGGTCGGGACAGTGAGCAGTTCTTC.

This sequence joins TRBV5-1 and TRBJ2-1; D unclear. Trimming shortened V by 0 bases and J by 1 base, and 5 bases separated the two germline ends. There are 14 residues in the CDR3. Germline values: CDR1 SGHRS, CDR2 YFSETQ. The CDR3 nucleotides read TGCGCCAGCAGCTTGGACCATTCCTACAATGAGCAGTTCTTC. It yields the protein CASSLDHSYNEQFF.